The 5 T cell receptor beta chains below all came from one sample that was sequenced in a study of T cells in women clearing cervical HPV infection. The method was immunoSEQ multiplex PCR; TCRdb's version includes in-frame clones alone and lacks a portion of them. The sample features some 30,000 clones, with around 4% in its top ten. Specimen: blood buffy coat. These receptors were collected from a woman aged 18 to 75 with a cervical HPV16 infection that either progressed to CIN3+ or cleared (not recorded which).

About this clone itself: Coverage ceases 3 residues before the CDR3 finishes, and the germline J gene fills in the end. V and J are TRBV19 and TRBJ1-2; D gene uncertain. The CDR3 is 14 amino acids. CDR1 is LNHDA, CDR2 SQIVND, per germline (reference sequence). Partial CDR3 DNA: TGTGCCAGTAGTCCCCTCGGTTCCCCCGTCGAC. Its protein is CASSPLGSPVD. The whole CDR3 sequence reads CASSPLGSPVDYTF.

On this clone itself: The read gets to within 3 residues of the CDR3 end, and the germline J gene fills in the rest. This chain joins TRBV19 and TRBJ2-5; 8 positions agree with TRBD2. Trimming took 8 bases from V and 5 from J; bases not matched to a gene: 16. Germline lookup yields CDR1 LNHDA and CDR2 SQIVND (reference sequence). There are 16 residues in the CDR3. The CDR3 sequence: CASRSRGGALGETQYF. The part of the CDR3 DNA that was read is TGTGCCAGTCGATCCCGGGGGGGTGCTTTGGGGGAGACC.

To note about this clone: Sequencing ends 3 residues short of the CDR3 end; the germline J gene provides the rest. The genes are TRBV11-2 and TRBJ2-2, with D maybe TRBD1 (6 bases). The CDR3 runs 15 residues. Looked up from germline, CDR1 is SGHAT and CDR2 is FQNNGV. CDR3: CASSPSGTRHEKLFF. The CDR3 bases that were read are TGTGCCAGCAGCCCTTCCGGGACACGCCATGAAAAG.

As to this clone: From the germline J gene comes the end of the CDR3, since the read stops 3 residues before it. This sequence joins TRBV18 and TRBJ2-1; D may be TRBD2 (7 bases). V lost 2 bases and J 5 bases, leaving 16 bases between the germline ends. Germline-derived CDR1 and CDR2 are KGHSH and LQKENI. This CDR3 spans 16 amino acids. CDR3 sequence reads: CASSPLRAGANNEQFF. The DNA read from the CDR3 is TGTGCCAGCTCACCATTGAGGGCGGGGGCAAACAATGAG.

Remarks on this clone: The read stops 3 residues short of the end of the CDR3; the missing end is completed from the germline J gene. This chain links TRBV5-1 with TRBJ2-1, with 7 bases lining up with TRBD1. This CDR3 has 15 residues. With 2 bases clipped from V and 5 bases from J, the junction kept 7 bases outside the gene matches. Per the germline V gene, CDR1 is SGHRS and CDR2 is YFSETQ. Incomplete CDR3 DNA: TGCGCCAGCAGCTTATCCCGGGACAGACACAATGAG. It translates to CASSLSRDRHNE. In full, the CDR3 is CASSLSRDRHNEQFF.